One and the same sample provided the 6 T cell receptor beta chains below, sequenced in a study of a mutant IDH1 vaccine in newly diagnosed glioma. TCRdb's copy holds only in-frame clones and misses some; the assay was immunoSEQ multiplex PCR. The table shows some 80,000 clones, with more than 70% occurring only once. No antigens are known for them. The time point: week 23, last vaccination. Vaccination used 300 ug of mutant IDH1 20-mer peptide per dose, with topical imiquimod. The material sequenced was PBMCs, taken from a glioma patient whose treatment included an IDH1 peptide vaccine. The receptors stem from a woman aged 50 to 65 with glioma.

The chain carries TRBV6-6 and TRBJ1-5; the match to TRBD1 covers 7 bases. Trimming removed 6 bases from V and 5 bases from J; junction bases left unmatched: 4. CDR3 length: 13 residues. Germline CDR1 is MNHNY and CDR2 is SVGAGI (reference sequence). In DNA form, the CDR3 reads TGTGCCAGCAGCGACAGGGTGGATCAGCCCCAGCATTTT. This codes for CASSDRVDQPQHF.

This chain uses TRBV5-1 with TRBJ2-7; 9 positions agree with TRBD1. V gave up 4 bases and J gave up 2 bases; unmatched junction bases: 4. The length of the CDR3 is 14 residues. CDR1 SGHRS and CDR2 YFSETQ come from the germline V gene. The CDR3 sequence: CASSMGQGPYEQYF. The CDR3 DNA reads TGCGCCAGCAGCATGGGACAGGGACCCTACGAGCAGTACTTC.

This clone came up a few times. The genes are TRBV6-5 and TRBJ1-5; unclear D gene. Between the trimmed V and J ends, which lost 0 bases and 3 bases, there was a span of 9 bases. This CDR3 spans 15 amino acids. Germline CDR1 and CDR2: MNHEY and SVGAGI. Here the CDR3 DNA reads TGTGCCAGCAGTTACTCAGACGGCCTCAATCAGCCCCAGCATTTT. Its protein product is CASSYSDGLNQPQHF.

This clone was observed a handful of times. V and J are TRBV19 and TRBJ2-1; tentative D call: TRBD1 (5 bases). This CDR3 has 13 amino acids. Trimming took off 3 bases at V and 6 bases at J, with 9 bases between the two ends. Germline V gives CDR1 LNHDA, CDR2 SQIVND (reference sequence). The CDR3, as DNA: TGTGCCAGTAGTATGAGACAGTCCAATGAGCAGTTCTTC. This translates into CASSMRQSNEQFF.

The chain is built from TRBV30 and TRBJ1-3; D possibly corresponds to TRBD1 (6 bases). In germline, CDR1 is GTSNPN, CDR2 SVGIG (reference sequence). The V end lost 0 bases, the J end lost 5 bases, and 11 bases lay between the germline ends. The CDR3 spans 14 residues. CDR3 sequence reads: CAWSVHTGRNTIYF. The CDR3 coding sequence is TGTGCCTGGAGTGTACACACAGGGAGAAACACCATATATTTT. Combining the CDR3 with reference TRBV30 and TRBJ1-3 gives the whole variable domain SQTIHQWPATLVQPVGSPLSLECTVEGTSNPNLYWYRQAAGRGLQLLFYSVGIGQISSEVPQNLSASRPQDRQFILSSKKLLLSDSGFYLCAWSVHTGRNTIYFGEGSWLTVV.

The chain employs TRBV29-1 and TRBJ1-2; TRBD1 matches 7 bases. The germline CDR1 and CDR2 sequences are SQVTM and ANQGSEA. The CDR3 totals 13 residues. V shed 6 bases, J shed 6 bases, and the junction held 10 bases outside the gene matches. CDR3 nucleotide sequence: TGCAGCGTGAAACGCGGGACAGCGGATGGCTACACCTTC. This codes for CSVKRGTADGYTF.